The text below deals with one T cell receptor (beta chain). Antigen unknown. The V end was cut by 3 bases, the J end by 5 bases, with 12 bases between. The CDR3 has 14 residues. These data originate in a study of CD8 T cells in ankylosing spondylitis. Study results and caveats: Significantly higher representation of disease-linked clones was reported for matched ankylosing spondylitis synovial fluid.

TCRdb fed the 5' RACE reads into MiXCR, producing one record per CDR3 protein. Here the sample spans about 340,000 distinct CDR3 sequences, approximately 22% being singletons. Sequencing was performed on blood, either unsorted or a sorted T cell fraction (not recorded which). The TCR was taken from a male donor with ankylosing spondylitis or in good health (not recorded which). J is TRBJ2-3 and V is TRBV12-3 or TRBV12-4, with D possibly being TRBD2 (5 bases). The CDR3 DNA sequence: TGTGCCAGCAGTTTGAGTACGGGATTAGATACGCAGTATTTT. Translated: CASSLSTGLDTQYF.